This TCR beta chain was recovered during a study of T cell repertoires in cytomegalovirus infection. TCRdb recomputed calls from the reads with MiXCR, one row per CDR3 protein. The table has around 130,000 distinct CDR3 sequences, approximately 24% seen once. Concerning this clonotype: The antigen is unknown.

This CDR3 is built from 17 residues. Germline CDR1 is SGHTA and CDR2 is FQGNSA. V shed 2 bases and J 2 bases; nucleotides not matched to a gene: 3. Sequencing was performed on PBMCs, sequenced either directly or after in vitro stimulation (not recorded which). The source is a human donor in good health (CMV status not recorded). Some clones in this sample may be carry-over from other donors' samples. This rearrangement joins TRBV7-2 to TRBJ2-6; 10 bases are a match to TRBD2. The CDR3 loop is CASSLRLAGAGANVLTF. The CDR3 nucleotides read TGTGCCAGCAGCTTACGCCTAGCGGGAGCTGGGGCCAACGTCCTGACTTTC.